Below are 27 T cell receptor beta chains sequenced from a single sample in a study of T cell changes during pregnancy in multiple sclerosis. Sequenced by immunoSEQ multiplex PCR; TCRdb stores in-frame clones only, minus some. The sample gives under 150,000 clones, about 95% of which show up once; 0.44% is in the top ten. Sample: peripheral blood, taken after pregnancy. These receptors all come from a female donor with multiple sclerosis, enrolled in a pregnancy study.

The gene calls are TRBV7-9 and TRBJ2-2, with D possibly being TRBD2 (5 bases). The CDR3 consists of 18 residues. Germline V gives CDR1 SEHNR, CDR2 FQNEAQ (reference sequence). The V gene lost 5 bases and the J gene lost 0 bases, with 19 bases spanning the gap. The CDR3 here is CASSRTYEDYSNTGELFF. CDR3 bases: TGTGCCAGCAGCCGAACCTACGAAGACTACTCGAACACCGGGGAGCTGTTTTTT.

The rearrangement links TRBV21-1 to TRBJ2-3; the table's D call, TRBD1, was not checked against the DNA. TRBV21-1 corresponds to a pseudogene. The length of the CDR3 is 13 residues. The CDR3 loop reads CARERTGADTQYF. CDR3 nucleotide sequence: TGTGCCAGGGAGAGGACAGGGGCAGATACGCAGTATTTT.

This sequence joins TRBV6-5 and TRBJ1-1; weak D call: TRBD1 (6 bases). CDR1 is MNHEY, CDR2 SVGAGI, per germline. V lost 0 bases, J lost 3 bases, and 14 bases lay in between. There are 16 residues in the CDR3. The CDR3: CASSYSRGLQYTEAFF. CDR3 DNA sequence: TGTGCCAGCAGTTACTCGAGGGGGTTACAATACACTGAAGCTTTCTTT.

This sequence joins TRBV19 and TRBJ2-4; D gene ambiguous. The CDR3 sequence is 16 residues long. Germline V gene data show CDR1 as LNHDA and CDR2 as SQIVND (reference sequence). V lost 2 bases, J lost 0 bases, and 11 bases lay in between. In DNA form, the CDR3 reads TGTGCCAGTAGTATACGAGAGACTTCAGCCAAAAACATTCAGTACTTC. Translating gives CASSIRETSAKNIQYF.

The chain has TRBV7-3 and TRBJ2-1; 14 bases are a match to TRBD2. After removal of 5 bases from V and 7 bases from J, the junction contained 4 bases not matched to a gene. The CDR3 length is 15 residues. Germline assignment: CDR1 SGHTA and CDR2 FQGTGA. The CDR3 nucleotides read TGTGCCAGCAGCAGCGGACTAGCGGGAGGTAATGAGCAGTTCTTC. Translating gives CASSSGLAGGNEQFF.

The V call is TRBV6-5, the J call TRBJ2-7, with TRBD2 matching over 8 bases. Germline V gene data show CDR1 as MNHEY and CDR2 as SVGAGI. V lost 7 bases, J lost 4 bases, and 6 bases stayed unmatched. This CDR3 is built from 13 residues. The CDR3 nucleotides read TGTGCCAGCACAAAAGCGGGAGTGTACGAGCAGTACTTC. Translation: CASTKAGVYEQYF.

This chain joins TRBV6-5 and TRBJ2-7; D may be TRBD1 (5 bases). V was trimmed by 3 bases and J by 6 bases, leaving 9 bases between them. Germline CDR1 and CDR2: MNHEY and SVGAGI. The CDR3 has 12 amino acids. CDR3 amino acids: CASSYRRGEQYF. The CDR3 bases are TGTGCCAGCAGTTATAGAAGGGGCGAGCAGTACTTC.

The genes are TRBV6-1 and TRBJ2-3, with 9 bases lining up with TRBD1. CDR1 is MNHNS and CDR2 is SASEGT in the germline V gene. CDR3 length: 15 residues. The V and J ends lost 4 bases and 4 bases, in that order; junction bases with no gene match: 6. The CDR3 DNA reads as TGTGCCAGCAGTGCCGGGACAGGGAGGGCAGATACGCAGTATTTT. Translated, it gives CASSAGTGRADTQYF.

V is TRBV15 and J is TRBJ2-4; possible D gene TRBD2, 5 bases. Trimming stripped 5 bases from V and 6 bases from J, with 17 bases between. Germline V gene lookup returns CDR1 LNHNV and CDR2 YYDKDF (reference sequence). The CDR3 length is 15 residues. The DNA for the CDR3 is TGTGCCACCAGCCCCTTCCCCGGACTCCCAAACATTCAGTACTTC. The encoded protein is CATSPFPGLPNIQYF.

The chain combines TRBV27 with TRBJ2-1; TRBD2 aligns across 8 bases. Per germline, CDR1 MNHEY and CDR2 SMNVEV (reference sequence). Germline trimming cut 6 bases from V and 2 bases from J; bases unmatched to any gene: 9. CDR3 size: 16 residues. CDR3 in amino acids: CASRTGLARTYNEQFF. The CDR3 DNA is TGTGCCAGCAGAACCGGACTAGCCCGAACCTACAATGAGCAGTTCTTC.

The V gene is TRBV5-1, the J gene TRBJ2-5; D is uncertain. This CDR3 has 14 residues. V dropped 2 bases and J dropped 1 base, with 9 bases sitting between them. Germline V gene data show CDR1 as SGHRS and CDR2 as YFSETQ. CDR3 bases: TGCGCCAGCAGCTTTACTGGGCGCCAAGAGACCCAGTACTTC. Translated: CASSFTGRQETQYF.

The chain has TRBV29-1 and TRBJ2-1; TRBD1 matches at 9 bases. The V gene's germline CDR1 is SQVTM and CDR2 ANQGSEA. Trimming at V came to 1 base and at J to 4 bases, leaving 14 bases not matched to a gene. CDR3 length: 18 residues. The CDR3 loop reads CSVEGLTGGAEKYNEQFF. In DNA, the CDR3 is TGCAGCGTTGAAGGCCTCACAGGGGGCGCGGAGAAGTACAATGAGCAGTTCTTC.

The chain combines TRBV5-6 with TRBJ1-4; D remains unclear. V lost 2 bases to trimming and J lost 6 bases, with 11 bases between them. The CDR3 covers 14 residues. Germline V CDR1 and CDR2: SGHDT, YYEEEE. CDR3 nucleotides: TGTGCCAGCAGCTTTGTAATGCAGGATGAAAAACTGTTTTTT. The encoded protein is CASSFVMQDEKLFF.

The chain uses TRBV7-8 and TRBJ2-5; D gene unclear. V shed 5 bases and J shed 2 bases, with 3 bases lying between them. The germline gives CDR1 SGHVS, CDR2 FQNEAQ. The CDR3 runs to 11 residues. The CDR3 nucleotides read TGTGCCAGCAGCCCACAAGAGACCCAGTACTTC. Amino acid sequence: CASSPQETQYF.

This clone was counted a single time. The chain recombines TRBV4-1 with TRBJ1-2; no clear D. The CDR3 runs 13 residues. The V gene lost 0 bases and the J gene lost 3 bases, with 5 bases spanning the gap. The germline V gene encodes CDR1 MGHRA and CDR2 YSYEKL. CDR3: CASSQEEYYGYTF. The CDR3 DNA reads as TGCGCCAGCAGCCAAGAGGAGTACTATGGCTACACCTTC.

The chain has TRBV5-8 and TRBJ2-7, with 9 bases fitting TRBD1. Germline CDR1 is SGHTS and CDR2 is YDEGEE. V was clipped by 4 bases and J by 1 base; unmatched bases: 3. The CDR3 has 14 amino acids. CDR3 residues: CASSDGTGSYEQYF. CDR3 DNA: TGTGCCAGCAGCGATGGGACAGGGTCCTACGAGCAGTACTTC.

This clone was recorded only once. The CDR3 region is CASQDRGNYNEQFF. Written as DNA, the CDR3 is TGTGCCAGCCAAGACAGGGGGAACTACAATGAGCAGTTCTTC. The chain has TRBV11-2 and TRBJ2-1, with 9 positions matching TRBD1. Germline loops: CDR1 SGHAT, CDR2 FQNNGV. With V trimmed by 8 bases and J by 3 bases, 5 bases remained unmatched. The CDR3 consists of 14 residues.

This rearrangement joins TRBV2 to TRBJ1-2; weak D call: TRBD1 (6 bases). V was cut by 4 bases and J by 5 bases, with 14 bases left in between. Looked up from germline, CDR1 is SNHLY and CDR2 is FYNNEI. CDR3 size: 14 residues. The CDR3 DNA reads TGTGCCAGCAGTGTGGCAGGGGTGGGGTATGGCTACACCTTC. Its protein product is CASSVAGVGYGYTF.

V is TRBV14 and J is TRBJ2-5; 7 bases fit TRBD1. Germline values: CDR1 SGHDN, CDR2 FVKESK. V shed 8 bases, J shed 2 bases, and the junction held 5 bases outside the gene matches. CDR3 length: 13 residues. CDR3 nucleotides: TGTGCCAGCCGCCCGACAGGGCAAGAGACCCAGTACTTC. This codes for CASRPTGQETQYF.

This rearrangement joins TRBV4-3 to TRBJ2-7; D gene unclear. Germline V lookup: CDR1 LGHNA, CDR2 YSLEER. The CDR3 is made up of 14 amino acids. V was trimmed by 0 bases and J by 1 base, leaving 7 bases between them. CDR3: CASSQELVSYEQYF. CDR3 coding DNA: TGCGCCAGCAGCCAAGAGTTAGTATCCTACGAGCAGTACTTC.

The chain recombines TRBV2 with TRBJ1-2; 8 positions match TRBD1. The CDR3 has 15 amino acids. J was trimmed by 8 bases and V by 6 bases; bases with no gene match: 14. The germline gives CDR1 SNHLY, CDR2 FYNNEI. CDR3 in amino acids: CASSLKTGVIEGYTF. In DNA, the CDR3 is TGTGCCAGCAGCCTAAAGACAGGGGTCATTGAGGGCTACACCTTC.

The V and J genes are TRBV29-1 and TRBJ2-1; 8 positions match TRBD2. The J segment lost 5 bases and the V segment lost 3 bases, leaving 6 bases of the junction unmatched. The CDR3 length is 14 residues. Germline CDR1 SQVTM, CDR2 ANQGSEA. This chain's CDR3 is CSVDGTSRHNEQFF. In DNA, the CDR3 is TGCAGCGTTGACGGGACTAGTCGTCACAATGAGCAGTTCTTC.

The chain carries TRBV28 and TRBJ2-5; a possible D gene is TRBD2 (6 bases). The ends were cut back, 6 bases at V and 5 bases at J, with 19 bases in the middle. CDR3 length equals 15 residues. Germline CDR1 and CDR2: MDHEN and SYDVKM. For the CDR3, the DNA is TGTGCCAGCAGCCCCACCATCGGAGGAGGGGAGACCCAGTACTTC. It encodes CASSPTIGGGETQYF.

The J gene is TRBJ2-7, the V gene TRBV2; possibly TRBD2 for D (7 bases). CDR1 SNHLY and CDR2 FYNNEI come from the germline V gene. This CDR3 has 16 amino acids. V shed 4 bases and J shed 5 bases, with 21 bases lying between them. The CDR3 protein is CASSAAWGGPAHEQYF. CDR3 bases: TGTGCCAGCAGTGCCGCATGGGGGGGCCCCGCACACGAGCAGTACTTC. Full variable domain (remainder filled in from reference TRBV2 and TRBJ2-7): EPEVTQTPSHQVTQMGQEVILRCVPISNHLYFYWYRQILGQKVEFLVSFYNNEISEKSEIFDDQFSVERPDGSNFTLKIRSTKLEDSAMYFCASSAAWGGPAHEQYFGPGTRLTVT.

The CDR3 spells CASSLTPGAASGANVLTF. The CDR3 nucleotides are TGCGCCAGCAGCTTGACACCAGGGGCGGCCTCTGGGGCCAACGTCCTGACTTTC. The chain is built from TRBV5-1 and TRBJ2-6; D possibly corresponds to TRBD1 (6 bases). Germline V gene lookup returns CDR1 SGHRS and CDR2 YFSETQ. The CDR3 covers 18 residues. The V end was cut by 1 base, the J end by 0 bases, with 14 bases between. Drawing the rest from reference TRBV5-1 and TRBJ2-6, the complete variable domain is KAGVTQTPRYLIKTRGQQVTLSCSPISGHRSVSWYQQTPGQGLQFLFEYFSETQRNKGNFPGRFSGRQFSNSRSEMNVSTLELGDSALYLCASSLTPGAASGANVLTFGAGSRLTVL.

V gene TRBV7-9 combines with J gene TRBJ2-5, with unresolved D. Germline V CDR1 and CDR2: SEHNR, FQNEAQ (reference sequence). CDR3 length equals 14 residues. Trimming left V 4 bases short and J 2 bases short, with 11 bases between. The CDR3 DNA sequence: TGTGCCAGCAGCTCCGCCCCCCTACAAGAGACCCAGTACTTC. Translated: CASSSAPLQETQYF.

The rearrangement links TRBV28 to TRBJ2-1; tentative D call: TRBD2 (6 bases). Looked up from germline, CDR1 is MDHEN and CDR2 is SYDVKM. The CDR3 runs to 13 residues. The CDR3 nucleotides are TGTGCTAGCGGTGCGGGCCGCCTCAATGAGCAGTTCTTC. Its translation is CASGAGRLNEQFF.